This paragraph reports one T cell receptor (beta chain). The data were taken from a study of shared clonotypes between healthy human individuals. The CDR3 has 15 amino acids. Germline V CDR1 and CDR2: MNHEY, SMNVEV (reference sequence). V was clipped by 6 bases and J by 5 bases, with 19 bases between them. Some clones are missing from TCRdb's copy, which holds only in-frame ones; the method was immunoSEQ multiplex PCR. Among 600,000 to 750,000 clones listed, less than 95% were seen once. The sample was memory CD8+ T cells from PBMCs. The subset was: CD45RO+ cells pooled with CCR7-negative TemRA cells. This clonotype was obtained from a man aged 18 to 35 in good health. Some clones in this sample may be carry-over from other donors' samples. The rearrangement joins TRBV27 to TRBJ2-5; D might be TRBD2 (5 bases). The CDR3 bases are TGTGCCAGCAGCCCGAGACGGGATTTAGGGGAGACCCAGTACTTC. Translated, it gives CASSPRRDLGETQYF.